The 26 T cell receptor beta chains presented below share a single source sample, sequenced in a study of blood T cell repertoires in COVID-19. Sequencing used immunoSEQ multiplex PCR; TCRdb keeps in-frame clones, though not all of them. This table has about 240,000 clones, around 85% appearing once. Sequencing was performed on peripheral blood. These receptors were taken from a woman in her 30s who had recovered from COVID-19.

This clone has just a few counts. The rearrangement joins TRBV2 to TRBJ2-1, with TRBD2 matching over 10 bases. Per germline, CDR1 SNHLY and CDR2 FYNNEI. The CDR3 sequence is 16 residues long. J lost 7 bases, V lost 7 bases, and 13 bases had no gene match. The CDR3 loop reads CASTTTAGGRTNEQFF. Written as DNA, the CDR3 is TGTGCCAGCACAACCACAGCGGGGGGGCGGACAAATGAGCAGTTCTTC.

This chain uses TRBV6-2 or TRBV6-3 with TRBJ2-3; possibly TRBD1 for D (6 bases). Germline V gives CDR1 MNHEY, CDR2 SVGEGT. The CDR3 is made up of 18 amino acids. V shed 2 bases and J shed 0 bases, with 18 bases lying between them. The CDR3 reads CASSYDRTVESSTDTQYF. CDR3 coding DNA: TGTGCCAGCAGTTACGACCGGACAGTCGAATCTAGCACAGATACGCAGTATTTT.

The rearrangement uses TRBV6-5 and TRBJ2-7; TRBD1 aligns across 8 bases. Trimming cost V 5 bases and J 3 bases; bases outside gene matches: 3. The CDR3 runs to 13 residues. From germline, CDR1 is MNHEY and CDR2 SVGAGI. CDR3 DNA: TGTGCCAGCAGTAACAGGGGGGTCTACGAGCAGTACTTC. This encodes CASSNRGVYEQYF.

This chain uses TRBV5-1 with TRBJ1-2, with 12 bases lining up with TRBD1. V was pared by 4 bases and J by 6 bases, with 10 bases of the junction left unmatched. The CDR3 length is 16 residues. Germline V gene data show CDR1 as SGHRS and CDR2 as YFSETQ. As DNA, the CDR3 is TGCGCCAGCAGCCCGAGGGGACAGGGGGCAACACATGGCTACACCTTC. Translating it yields CASSPRGQGATHGYTF.

J is TRBJ2-3 and V is TRBV7-9, with TRBD1 matching 9 bases. The trim removed 3 bases at V and 5 bases at J, leaving 3 bases unmatched. The CDR3 totals 14 residues. Germline V CDR1 and CDR2: SEHNR, FQNEAQ (reference sequence). CDR3 sequence reads: CASSFGQGIDTQYF. Written as DNA, the CDR3 is TGTGCCAGCAGCTTCGGACAGGGGATAGATACGCAGTATTTT.

This sequence joins TRBV6-4 and TRBJ2-1, with 8 positions matching TRBD2. The CDR3 is 15 amino acids. J lost 4 bases, V lost 6 bases, and 8 bases had no gene match. Germline CDR1 and CDR2: MRHNA and SNTAGT. The chain's CDR3 is CASSLTSGAYNEQFF. The CDR3 coding sequence is TGTGCCAGCAGCCTTACTAGCGGAGCATACAATGAGCAGTTCTTC.

This chain links TRBV11-3 with TRBJ2-1, with a weak D call TRBD2 (6 bases). The length of the CDR3 is 14 residues. The V end lost 1 base, the J end lost 8 bases, and 12 bases lay between the germline ends. Germline CDR1 reads SGHNT; CDR2 reads YENEEA. The CDR3 sequence is CASSLGGLPHEQFF. The CDR3 nucleotides read TGTGCCAGCAGCTTAGGAGGACTACCCCATGAGCAGTTCTTC.

This clone was seen once. This chain joins TRBV11-2 and TRBJ2-2, with D uncertain. This CDR3 region has 14 residues. The ends were cut back, 5 bases at V and 0 bases at J, with 7 bases in the middle. Looked up from germline, CDR1 is SGHAT and CDR2 is FQNNGV. CDR3 sequence: CASSAGSNTGELFF. CDR3 DNA: TGTGCCAGCAGCGCCGGGTCGAACACCGGGGAGCTGTTTTTT.

This sequence joins TRBV5-1 and TRBJ1-1; the D gene is possibly TRBD1 (5 bases). The CDR3 runs 15 residues. Germline CDR1 reads SGHRS; CDR2 reads YFSETQ. The V end lost 1 base, the J end lost 3 bases, and 13 bases lay between the germline ends. The CDR3 protein is CASSLNPGGDTEAFF. The CDR3 DNA sequence: TGCGCCAGCAGCTTGAATCCTGGGGGGGACACTGAAGCTTTCTTT.

The rearrangement uses TRBV10-3 and TRBJ2-5, with D maybe TRBD2 (5 bases). CDR1 and CDR2 (germline): ENHRY, SYGVKD. The V gene lost 6 bases and the J gene lost 1 base, with 12 bases spanning the gap. The CDR3 sequence is 14 residues long. CDR3 in amino acids: CAISGFGVQETQYF. The CDR3 nucleotides read TGTGCCATCAGCGGGTTCGGGGTCCAAGAGACCCAGTACTTC.

This clone is a singleton in its sample. The V call is TRBV18, the J call TRBJ1-2, with TRBD1 identical over 7 bases. The V segment lost 5 bases and the J segment 7 bases; nucleotides outside the gene matches: 10. Germline loops: CDR1 KGHSH, CDR2 LQKENI. The CDR3 sequence is 14 residues long. CDR3 nucleotide sequence: TGTGCCAGCTCAACGGACAGGCTGGGCCGTGGCTACACCTTC. Protein sequence: CASSTDRLGRGYTF.

This clone was detected once. J is TRBJ2-4 and V is TRBV5-1; D may be TRBD1 (7 bases). Germline CDR1 is SGHRS and CDR2 is YFSETQ. V gave up 2 bases and J gave up 7 bases, with 13 bases separating them. The CDR3 is 14 residues long. The CDR3 sequence: CASSFRRGQNIQYF. The CDR3 bases are TGCGCCAGCAGCTTTAGGAGGGGGCAGAACATTCAGTACTTC.

The chain carries TRBV7-3 and TRBJ2-3, with a possible D match to TRBD2 (6 bases). This CDR3 has 16 residues. Germline V gene lookup returns CDR1 SGHTA and CDR2 FQGTGA. V was shortened by 0 bases and J by 4 bases, with 14 bases between the two germline ends. The CDR3 region is CASSLTSGGGADTQYF. CDR3 nucleotides: TGTGCCAGCAGCTTAACTAGCGGAGGAGGGGCAGATACGCAGTATTTT.

The chain's CDR3 is CASSPPQGMNTEAFF. For the CDR3, the DNA is TGTGCCAGCAGCCCTCCCCAGGGGATGAACACTGAAGCTTTCTTT. The chain employs TRBV7-9 and TRBJ1-1, with D maybe TRBD1 (6 bases). Per the germline V gene, CDR1 is SEHNR and CDR2 is FQNEAQ (reference sequence). V was cut by 5 bases and J by 0 bases, with 13 bases left in between. CDR3 length: 15 amino acids.

CDR3 sequence reads: CASSLAGTVNTEAFF. The CDR3 region has the DNA TGCGCCAGCAGCTTGGCCGGGACAGTCAACACTGAAGCTTTCTTT. The rearrangement joins TRBV5-1 to TRBJ1-1; 7 nucleotides line up with TRBD1. Unmatched junction bases numbered 4, after V lost 0 bases and J lost 2 bases. This CDR3 comprises 15 residues. CDR1 and CDR2 from the germline V gene are SGHRS and YFSETQ.

V gene TRBV19 combines with J gene TRBJ1-2, with 7 bases identical to TRBD1. From germline, CDR1 is LNHDA and CDR2 SQIVND (reference sequence). The CDR3 loop spans 15 amino acids. The V gene end was trimmed by 5 bases and the J gene end by 4 bases; junction bases not matched to a gene: 10. The CDR3 nucleotides read TGTGCCAGTAGTCCGAGACAGGGCCTCTCCTATGGCTACACCTTC. This sequence encodes CASSPRQGLSYGYTF.

The rearrangement links TRBV7-2 to TRBJ1-2; D remains ambiguous. Germline V gene lookup returns CDR1 SGHTA and CDR2 FQGNSA. Trimming removed 2 bases at V and 7 bases at J, with 14 bases between. This CDR3 is 14 amino acids long. CDR3 in DNA: TGTGCCAGCAGCTTATCCGCGGTCCGGAGTGGCTACACCTTC. Protein sequence: CASSLSAVRSGYTF.

The chain links TRBV12-5 to TRBJ1-2, with TRBD1 matching 8 bases. The trim removed 0 bases at V and 4 bases at J, leaving 13 bases unmatched. Germline CDR1 LGHNT, CDR2 FRNRAP. This CDR3 is 18 amino acids long. CDR3 sequence: CASGLVGGQAAAFYGYTF. The CDR3 coding sequence is TGTGCTAGTGGTTTGGTGGGGGGACAGGCTGCGGCTTTCTATGGCTACACCTTC.

This sequence joins TRBV9 and TRBJ2-5, with TRBD2 matching over 11 bases. Trimming cost V 4 bases and J 5 bases; bases outside gene matches: 7. This CDR3 is 15 amino acids long. Germline CDR1 SGDLS, CDR2 YYNGEE. The CDR3 nucleotides read TGTGCCAGCAGCAGTAGCGGGGGGGCCTGGGAGACCCAGTACTTC. It translates to CASSSSGGAWETQYF.

The CDR3, as DNA: TGTGCCAGCAGTGAAGTCTCTTGGGGGGTCACAGATACGCAGTATTTT. This encodes CASSEVSWGVTDTQYF. The V call is TRBV6-1, the J call TRBJ2-3, with TRBD2 as a possible D gene (6 bases). The CDR3 totals 16 residues. The germline V and J ends were trimmed by 1 base and 2 bases, with 13 bases remaining between them. The germline gives CDR1 MNHNS, CDR2 SASEGT.

The chain links TRBV6-1 to TRBJ1-2, with D unclear. The V gene lost 2 bases and the J gene lost 1 base, with 5 bases spanning the gap. CDR1 MNHNS and CDR2 SASEGT come from the germline V gene. This CDR3 has 13 residues. CDR3 region: CASSESYNYGYTF. The CDR3 DNA sequence: TGTGCCAGCAGTGAATCCTATAACTATGGCTACACCTTC.

The chain carries TRBV29-1 and TRBJ2-3; 10 bases map to TRBD2. With 5 bases clipped from V and 5 bases from J, the junction kept 16 bases outside the gene matches. The CDR3 length is 17 residues. Per the germline V gene, CDR1 is SQVTM and CDR2 is ANQGSEA. The CDR3 coding sequence is TGCAGCGTTTTTCTGGGCGGGGTAGCGGGGGGTGAAGATACGCAGTATTTT. It yields the protein CSVFLGGVAGGEDTQYF.

The CDR3 is CASSPGQGNLVSEQYF. In DNA, the CDR3 is TGTGCCAGCTCACCCGGACAGGGCAATTTGGTCTCCGAGCAGTACTTC. This rearrangement joins TRBV18 to TRBJ2-7, with 8 bases fitting TRBD1. The germline gives CDR1 KGHSH, CDR2 LQKENI. This CDR3 spans 16 amino acids. With 3 bases clipped from V and 6 bases from J, the junction kept 13 bases outside the gene matches.

This clone was observed a few times. The chain couples TRBV5-5 to TRBJ2-1; 7 positions match TRBD1. The CDR3 contains 15 residues. Per the germline V gene, CDR1 is SGHKS and CDR2 is YYEKEE (reference sequence). The junction had 6 bases not matched to a gene; V was cut back by 4 bases and J by 2 bases. CDR3 sequence (DNA): TGTGCCAGCAGCCCAACAGGGGTTCCCTACAATGAGCAGTTCTTC. It encodes CASSPTGVPYNEQFF. Supplemented by reference TRBV5-5 and TRBJ2-1, the full variable domain reads DAGVTQSPTHLIKTRGQQVTLRCSPISGHKSVSWYQQVLGQGPQFIFQYYEKEERGRGNFPDRFSARQFPNYSSELNVNALLLGDSALYLCASSPTGVPYNEQFFGPGTRLTVL.

The chain couples TRBV7-6 to TRBJ2-1, with TRBD1 matching over 7 bases. CDR1 is SGHVS, CDR2 FNYEAQ, per germline. Losses at the gene ends were 2 bases for V and 1 base for J; bases not matched to a gene: 2. The CDR3 is 15 amino acids. CDR3 bases: TGTGCCAGCAGCTTACAACAGGGGTCCTACAATGAGCAGTTCTTC. Its translation is CASSLQQGSYNEQFF. Together with reference TRBV7-6 and TRBJ2-1, the CDR3 gives the full variable domain: GAGVSQSPRYKVTKRGQDVALRCDPISGHVSLYWYRQALGQGPEFLTYFNYEAQQDKSGLPNDRFSAERPEGSISTLTIQRTEQRDSAMYRCASSLQQGSYNEQFFGPGTRLTVL.

The V gene is TRBV9, the J gene TRBJ2-2; 7 bases match TRBD2. CDR3 size: 15 residues. CDR1 and CDR2 (germline): SGDLS, YYNGEE. V shed 1 base, J shed 5 bases, and the junction held 5 bases outside the gene matches. The CDR3 DNA reads as TGTGCCAGCAGCGTATCTAGCGGCCAGACCGGGGAGCTGTTTTTT. It translates to CASSVSSGQTGELFF.